Presented here are 25 T cell receptor beta chains from one specimen sequenced in a study of neurological immune-mediated disorders. TCRdb ran MiXCR on the 5' RACE reads and lists one entry per CDR3 protein. The data hold tens of thousands of distinct CDR3 sequences, with less than 5% observed a single time. Material for sequencing was PBMCs. These receptors came from a man aged 50-60 years with multiple sclerosis.

This clonotype has ten or more counts. The chain uses TRBV20-1 and TRBJ2-7, with 8 bases that match TRBD1. The CDR3 is 12 residues long. V lost 3 bases and J lost 6; bases outside the gene matches: 4. Germline assignment: CDR1 DFQATT and CDR2 SNEGSKA (reference sequence). The CDR3 sequence is CSASQGAREQYF. The DNA of the CDR3 is TGCAGTGCTAGCCAGGGGGCCCGCGAGCAGTACTTC.

This clonotype came up many times. The chain combines TRBV5-1 with TRBJ2-2, with D uncertain. Trimming took 5 bases from V and 0 from J, leaving 8 bases between them. The germline gives CDR1 SGHRS, CDR2 YFSETQ. The CDR3 spans 14 residues. The CDR3: CASRDSPNTGELFF. In DNA, the CDR3 is TGCGCCAGCAGGGATAGCCCGAACACCGGGGAGCTGTTTTTT. Based on the CDR3 plus reference TRBV5-1 and TRBJ2-2, the full variable domain is KAGVTQTPRYLIKTRGQQVTLSCSPISGHRSVSWYQQTPGQGLQFLFEYFSETQRNKGNFPGRFSGRQFSNSRSEMNVSTLELGDSALYLCASRDSPNTGELFFGEGSRLTVL.

This clonotype has at least ten counts. This chain links TRBV20-1 with TRBJ1-1, with a possible D match to TRBD1 (6 bases). This CDR3 region has 13 residues. V was shortened by 5 bases and J by 4 bases, with 14 bases between the two germline ends. Germline CDR1 DFQATT, CDR2 SNEGSKA (reference sequence). The CDR3 here is CSASGRGGTEAFF. The CDR3 nucleotides read TGCAGTGCTTCTGGCAGGGGAGGCACTGAAGCTTTCTTT.

There are many counts of this clonotype. The junction differs from germline at one of its ends, possibly a read error. This chain connects TRBV6-5 to TRBJ1-5; no definite D call. CDR3 length: 12 residues. CDR1 is MNHEY and CDR2 is SVGAGI in the germline V gene. The CDR3, as DNA: TGTGCCAGCGGAAGGACCAATCAGCCCCAGAATTTT. Translation gives CASGRTNQPQNF.

This clonotype was picked up a small number of times. Being one base from a much bigger clone, this may be a read error. The rearrangement joins TRBV20-1 to TRBJ2-7, with 7 positions matching TRBD1. V lost 1 base to trimming and J lost 7 bases; unmatched junction nucleotides: 13. CDR1 DFQATT and CDR2 SNEGSKA come from the germline V gene (reference sequence). This CDR3 is 15 amino acids long. The CDR3 DNA reads TGCAGTGCTAGAGCCCGGACAGGTCGGCTTGAAGAGCAGTACTTC. Encoded protein: CSARARTGRLEEQYF.

This clonotype was found many times. The V and J genes are TRBV20-1 and TRBJ2-3; 8 bases align to TRBD2. The V segment lost 5 bases and the J segment 0 bases; nucleotides outside the gene matches: 4. This CDR3 region has 14 residues. Germline values: CDR1 DFQATT, CDR2 SNEGSKA (reference sequence). Written as DNA, the CDR3 is TGCAGTGCTCCGACTAGCGTTAGCACAGATACGCAGTATTTT. Residues: CSAPTSVSTDTQYF.

This clonotype was observed at least ten times. The chain links TRBV7-9 to TRBJ2-3; D possibly corresponds to TRBD2 (6 bases). V lost 1 base and J lost 3, with 20 bases in between. The CDR3 has 18 residues. Germline V gene data show CDR1 as SEHNR and CDR2 as FQNEAQ (reference sequence). In DNA, the CDR3 is TGTGCCAGCAGCTTAGAACGGGGACTTGCCCCGTCAACAGATACGCAGTATTTT. Its translation: CASSLERGLAPSTDTQYF.

This chain joins TRBV5-1 and TRBJ2-3; D is perhaps TRBD1 (5 bases). Germline CDR1 is SGHRS and CDR2 is YFSETQ. The V gene lost 9 bases and the J gene lost 0 bases, with 14 bases spanning the gap. The length of the CDR3 is 14 residues. CDR3 sequence reads: CAIHSRASTDTQYF. The CDR3 coding sequence is TGCGCCATCCACAGCAGGGCAAGCACAGATACGCAGTATTTT.

This clonotype came up many times. This chain uses TRBV7-9 with TRBJ1-2; 7 bases are a match to TRBD1. V shed 6 bases, J shed 2 bases, and the junction held 6 bases outside the gene matches. This CDR3 is 14 amino acids long. Germline loops: CDR1 SEHNR, CDR2 FQNEAQ (reference sequence). CDR3 sequence: CASSSDRKNYGYTF. CDR3 DNA sequence: TGTGCCAGCAGTTCGGACAGGAAGAACTATGGCTACACCTTC. The variable domain in full, completed from reference TRBV7-9 and TRBJ1-2, reads DTGVSQNPRHKITKRGQNVTFRCDPISEHNRLYWYRQTLGQGPEFLTYFQNEAQLEKSRLLSDRFSAERPKGSFSTLEIQRTEQGDSAMYLCASSSDRKNYGYTFGSGTRLTVV.

This clonotype was detected many times. The V call is TRBV6-5, the J call TRBJ2-1, with TRBD2 matching over 7 bases. Germline CDR1 and CDR2: MNHEY and SVGAGI. CDR3 length equals 16 residues. The junction had 9 bases not matched to a gene; V was cut back by 2 bases and J by 5 bases. Written as DNA, the CDR3 is TGTGCCAGCAGTTACGGAGAGTGGGGAGGGGACAATGAGCAGTTCTTC. Translating it yields CASSYGEWGGDNEQFF.

This clonotype was recorded at least ten times. The V gene is TRBV28, the J gene TRBJ1-2; possible D gene TRBD1, 5 bases. This CDR3 comprises 14 residues. Germline lookup yields CDR1 MDHEN and CDR2 SYDVKM. Trimming cost V 4 bases and J 3 bases, with 12 bases left between them. Here the CDR3 reads CASSSGGVDYGYTF. CDR3 coding DNA: TGTGCCAGCAGTTCCGGGGGAGTAGACTATGGCTACACCTTC.

The chain uses TRBV28 and TRBJ2-6; D call uncertain. This CDR3 region has 15 residues. The V end was cut by 5 bases, the J end by 1 base, with 9 bases between. Germline CDR1 is MDHEN and CDR2 is SYDVKM. Here the CDR3 DNA reads TGTGCCAGCAGTCTCCTAACTTCTGGGGCCAACGTCCTGACTTTC. It translates to CASSLLTSGANVLTF.

This clonotype was observed a few times. CDR3 region: CASSRSGRAEETQYF. DNA for the CDR3: TGCGCCAGCAGCCGTAGCGGGAGGGCCGAAGAGACCCAGTACTTC. This chain connects TRBV5-1 to TRBJ2-5, with 11 bases fitting TRBD2. Trimming at V came to 4 bases and at J to 3 bases, leaving 5 bases not matched to a gene. CDR1 is SGHRS and CDR2 is YFSETQ in the germline V gene. This CDR3 comprises 15 residues.

This clonotype came up many times. The chain links TRBV5-1 to TRBJ2-7; D is uncertain. The V end was cut by 4 bases, the J end by 3 bases, with 5 bases between. The CDR3 runs 11 residues. Germline values: CDR1 SGHRS, CDR2 YFSETQ. The CDR3 region is CASSGFYEQYF. CDR3 DNA: TGCGCCAGCAGCGGGTTCTACGAGCAGTACTTC.

This clonotype occurred a few times. The rearrangement uses TRBV20-1 and TRBJ2-5; D call uncertain. V was shortened by 6 bases and J by 3 bases, with 8 bases between the two germline ends. Per germline, CDR1 DFQATT and CDR2 SNEGSKA (reference sequence). The CDR3 is made up of 11 amino acids. CDR3 protein: CSASREETQYF. DNA for the CDR3: TGCAGTGCCAGCCGCGAAGAGACCCAGTACTTC.

This clonotype appeared many times. The chain employs TRBV7-2 and TRBJ2-7, with 10 bases matching TRBD1. Germline V CDR1 and CDR2: SGHTA, FQGNSA. The CDR3 sequence is 14 residues long. Germline trimming cut 3 bases from V and 4 bases from J; bases unmatched to any gene: 3. As DNA, the CDR3 is TGTGCCAGCAGCTTGACAGGGGGCGTATACGAGCAGTACTTC. Protein sequence: CASSLTGGVYEQYF.

This clonotype appeared many times. The rearrangement links TRBV29-1 to TRBJ2-5; 9 nucleotides align to TRBD1. V dropped 4 bases and J dropped 5; count of bases not matched to a gene: 5. This CDR3 contains 13 residues. The germline gives CDR1 SQVTM, CDR2 ANQGSEA. The CDR3: CSVGDRARETQYF. The CDR3 nucleotides are TGCAGCGTTGGGGACAGGGCGAGGGAGACCCAGTACTTC.

This clonotype showed up many times. The rearrangement links TRBV7-9 to TRBJ2-7; D perhaps matches TRBD2 (5 bases). The CDR3 is 14 amino acids. The germline gives CDR1 SEHNR, CDR2 FQNEAQ (reference sequence). V was cut by 1 base and J by 0 bases, with 7 bases left in between. The CDR3, as DNA: TGTGCCAGCAGCTTAGTTGGGAGCTCCTACGAGCAGTACTTC. This translates into CASSLVGSSYEQYF.

Ten or more counts support this clonotype. The V call is TRBV7-2, the J call TRBJ2-1, with 9 bases identical to TRBD1. The germline V gene encodes CDR1 SGHTA and CDR2 FQGNSA. Unmatched junction bases numbered 12, after V lost 5 bases and J lost 10 bases. This CDR3 comprises 15 residues. The CDR3 reads CASSQDRGLVWEQFF. The CDR3 DNA follows: TGTGCCAGCAGCCAGGACAGGGGCCTCGTTTGGGAGCAGTTCTTC. Supplemented by reference TRBV7-2 and TRBJ2-1, the full variable domain reads GAGVSQSPSNKVTEKGKDVELRCDPISGHTALYWYRQSLGQGLEFLIYFQGNSAPDKSGLPSDRFSAERTGGSVSTLTIQRTQQEDSAVYLCASSQDRGLVWEQFFGPGTRLTVL.

There are many counts of this clonotype. The chain links TRBV9 to TRBJ2-6; D remains unclear. Germline CDR1 and CDR2: SGDLS and YYNGEE. The CDR3 loop spans 16 amino acids. Deletions cut 0 bases from V and 0 bases from J, with 7 bases between. The CDR3 spells CASSVGYSSGANVLTF. In nucleotides, the CDR3 is TGTGCCAGCAGCGTAGGATATAGCTCTGGGGCCAACGTCCTGACTTTC.

This clonotype was counted only a few times. The V gene is TRBV5-1, the J gene TRBJ2-7, with D hard to call. Germline V gives CDR1 SGHRS, CDR2 YFSETQ. Trimming shortened V by 2 bases and J by 1 base, and 7 bases separated the two germline ends. The CDR3 contains 13 residues. The CDR3 DNA reads as TGCGCCAGCAGCTTCGTTGAATCCTACGAGCAGTACTTC. It specifies CASSFVESYEQYF. Full variable domain (rest looked up from reference TRBV5-1 and TRBJ2-7): KAGVTQTPRYLIKTRGQQVTLSCSPISGHRSVSWYQQTPGQGLQFLFEYFSETQRNKGNFPGRFSGRQFSNSRSEMNVSTLELGDSALYLCASSFVESYEQYFGPGTRLTVT.

J is TRBJ2-1 and V is TRBV29-1; D may be TRBD1 or TRBD2 (5 bases each). Trimming left V 3 bases short and J 0 bases short, with 6 bases between. The CDR3 length is 13 residues. Germline-derived CDR1 and CDR2 are SQVTM and ANQGSEA. DNA for the CDR3: TGCAGCGTTGATGGGGGCTCCTACAATGAGCAGTTCTTC. As protein: CSVDGGSYNEQFF.

The V gene is TRBV12-3 or TRBV12-4, the J gene TRBJ1-2, with 7 bases fitting TRBD1. Trimming at V came to 5 bases and at J to 4 bases, leaving 7 bases not matched to a gene. The CDR3 spans 14 residues. The CDR3 bases are TGTGCCAGCAGTGAACAGGGGATCATCTATGGCTACACCTTC. It encodes CASSEQGIIYGYTF.

This clonotype was recorded at least ten times. The rearrangement links TRBV10-3 to TRBJ2-5; 8 bases line up with TRBD1. The V gene end was trimmed by 7 bases and the J gene end by 5 bases; junction bases not matched to a gene: 9. There are 14 residues in the CDR3. Germline V gene sequence: CDR1 ENHRY, CDR2 SYGVKD. The CDR3 nucleotides are TGTGCCATCATGCGGCAGGGGGCGGATGAGACCCAGTACTTC. The encoded protein is CAIMRQGADETQYF.

This clonotype was seen repeatedly, ten times or more. This chain joins TRBV5-1 and TRBJ2-3, with D possibly TRBD2 on 6 matching bases. Germline CDR1 is SGHRS and CDR2 is YFSETQ. The length of the CDR3 is 13 residues. The ends were cut back, 7 bases at V and 1 base at J, with 10 bases in the middle. CDR3 protein: CASASGGTDTQYF. The CDR3 coding sequence is TGCGCCAGCGCCTCGGGGGGCACAGATACGCAGTATTTT.